Presented here are 13 T cell receptor beta chains from one specimen sequenced in a study of post-analysis software for immune sequencing data. Study-level results: TRBV5-6, TRBV5-1 and TRBV20-1 were among about 5 TRBV segments more frequent in patients than controls.

No antigen is known for these receptors. TCR beta cDNA libraries included unique molecular identifiers. From the PCR reads, TCRdb called clonotypes with MiXCR, one entry per CDR3 protein. This table holds hundreds of thousands of distinct CDR3 sequences, approximately 30% found once. Sequenced input: blood. The receptors stem from a girl aged 10-17 years with multiple sclerosis.

The gene calls are TRBV28 and TRBJ1-2; 11 bases fit TRBD1. This CDR3 contains 14 residues. With V trimmed by 1 base and J by 8 bases, 3 bases remained unmatched. CDR1 and CDR2 from the germline V gene are MDHEN and SYDVKM. The CDR3 DNA is TGTGCCAGCAGTTTATTGGACAGGGGGCCCGGCTACACCTTC. Translated, it gives CASSLLDRGPGYTF.

The V gene is TRBV6-1, the J gene TRBJ2-1; tentatively, D is TRBD1 or TRBD2 (6 bases each). Trimming cost V 10 bases and J 10 bases, with 26 bases left between them. Germline V gene lookup returns CDR1 MNHNS and CDR2 SASEGT. The CDR3 has 15 residues. CDR3 coding DNA: TGTGCCACCAAGCCGGGGCGCCAAGGGGGGAAAGAGCAGTTCTTC. Translated, it gives CATKPGRQGGKEQFF.

The V gene is TRBV7-9, the J gene TRBJ2-5; possibly TRBD1 or TRBD2 for D (6 bases each). The germline V gene has CDR1 SEHNR and CDR2 FQNEAQ (reference sequence). The V gene lost 5 bases and the J gene lost 2 bases, with 15 bases spanning the gap. The CDR3 is made up of 15 amino acids. In DNA form, the CDR3 reads TGTGCCAGCAGCCCGAGAAGGGGGGATCAAGAGACCCAGTACTTC. Amino acids: CASSPRRGDQETQYF. The whole variable domain, remainder taken from reference TRBV7-9 and TRBJ2-5, is DTGVSQNPRHKITKRGQNVTFRCDPISEHNRLYWYRQTLGQGPEFLTYFQNEAQLEKSRLLSDRFSAERPKGSFSTLEIQRTEQGDSAMYLCASSPRRGDQETQYFGPGTRLLVL.

There are a few counts of this clonotype. CDR3 loop: CSVEGVGSVYEQYF. The CDR3 DNA follows: TGCAGCGTTGAAGGGGTAGGATCGGTATACGAGCAGTACTTC. The chain combines TRBV29-1 with TRBJ2-7, with unresolved D. Germline V lookup: CDR1 SQVTM, CDR2 ANQGSEA. The CDR3 runs 14 residues. The V gene lost 1 base and the J gene lost 4 bases, with 14 bases spanning the gap.

The J gene is TRBJ2-7, the V gene TRBV20-1, with D tentatively TRBD1 or TRBD2 (6 bases each). This CDR3 is built from 11 residues. Germline V lookup: CDR1 DFQATT, CDR2 SNEGSKA (reference sequence). Trimming removed 6 bases from V and 9 bases from J, with 15 bases in between. CDR3 amino acids: CSASLGGGQYF. The CDR3 DNA sequence: TGCAGTGCCAGTCTCGGGGGCGGGCAGTACTTC.

The rearrangement joins TRBV7-9 to TRBJ2-5, with TRBD2 matching over 9 bases. The closer fit of TRBJ2-7 to the DNA end suggests the J call may be wrong. The CDR3 length is 14 residues. Per germline, CDR1 SEHNR and CDR2 FQNEAQ (reference sequence). DNA for the CDR3: TGTGCCAGCAGAGCGATAGCGGGAGTGAGCGAGCAGTACTTC. Amino acid sequence: CASRAIAGVSEQYF.

V gene TRBV6-5 combines with J gene TRBJ1-1; 7 bases align to TRBD1. This CDR3 has 15 amino acids. CDR1 and CDR2 from the germline V gene are MNHEY and SVGAGI. V was pared by 0 bases and J by 8 bases, with 9 bases of the junction left unmatched. The DNA of the CDR3 is TGTGCCAGCAGTTACTCGTTTATCTTGGGACAGGAAGCTTTCTTT. Its translation is CASSYSFILGQEAFF.

J is TRBJ2-5 and V is TRBV15; TRBD2 aligns across 13 bases. This CDR3 spans 16 amino acids. Germline V gene sequence: CDR1 LNHNV, CDR2 YYDKDF (reference sequence). The V gene end was trimmed by 2 bases and the J gene end by 6 bases; junction bases not matched to a gene: 6. In nucleotides, the CDR3 is TGTGCCACCAGCAGACCCGGGACTAGCGGGATCAAGACCCAGTACTTC. As protein: CATSRPGTSGIKTQYF.

This clonotype has a handful of counts. The chain joins TRBV20-1 to TRBJ2-1, with 13 bases that match TRBD2. This CDR3 contains 13 residues. Germline V gene data show CDR1 as DFQATT and CDR2 as SNEGSKA (reference sequence). The J segment lost 6 bases and the V segment lost 7 bases, leaving 3 bases of the junction unmatched. The CDR3 nucleotides read TGCAGTGGACGACTAGCGGGGGGCAATGAGCAGTTCTTC. It codes for CSGRLAGGNEQFF.

The chain is built from TRBV7-9 and TRBJ2-3, with a possible D match to TRBD2 (6 bases). CDR1 SEHNR and CDR2 FQNEAQ come from the germline V gene (reference sequence). This CDR3 region has 12 residues. Trimming cost V 7 bases and J 6 bases, with 11 bases left between them. The DNA for the CDR3 is TGTGCCAGCACTGGAGGGGTTGATACGCAGTATTTT. Protein sequence: CASTGGVDTQYF. The entire variable domain, with the rest obtained from reference TRBV7-9 and TRBJ2-3, is as follows: DTGVSQNPRHKITKRGQNVTFRCDPISEHNRLYWYRQTLGQGPEFLTYFQNEAQLEKSRLLSDRFSAERPKGSFSTLEIQRTEQGDSAMYLCASTGGVDTQYFGPGTRLTVL.

V is TRBV24-1 and J is TRBJ2-5; D unresolved. The V gene's germline CDR1 is KGHDR and CDR2 SFDVKD. Trimming cost V 3 bases and J 11 bases, with 15 bases left between them. The CDR3 is 13 amino acids. The CDR3 spells CATSDTRTYGQYF. The DNA of the CDR3 is TGTGCCACCAGTGATACCCGGACCTACGGGCAGTACTTC.

The CDR3 sequence: CAISGTEQGPTEAFF. Here the CDR3 DNA reads TGTGCCATCAGTGGAACTGAACAGGGGCCCACTGAAGCTTTCTTT. J is TRBJ1-1 and V is TRBV10-3; 7 nucleotides align to TRBD1. Germline V gives CDR1 ENHRY, CDR2 SYGVKD. The V gene end was trimmed by 4 bases and the J gene end by 4 bases; junction bases not matched to a gene: 9. The CDR3 length is 15 residues.

This clonotype was observed a handful of times. This chain joins TRBV9 and TRBJ1-1; D remains ambiguous. Trimming shortened V by 2 bases and J by 5 bases, and 10 bases separated the two germline ends. The germline gives CDR1 SGDLS, CDR2 YYNGEE. The CDR3 loop spans 13 amino acids. CDR3 DNA: TGTGCCAGCAGCGTGAGTCCTGGGACTGAAGCTTTCTTT. Amino acid sequence: CASSVSPGTEAFF.